This T cell receptor beta chain derives from a study of shared clonotypes between healthy human individuals. Adults of Caucasian background living in Nashville, Tennessee made up all donors. About this clone: Its antigen is not known.

Study outcomes and limitations: Non-shared clonotypes had lower generation probabilities than clonotypes shared by all four sorted-subset donors.

Germline V gene sequence: CDR1 SGDLS, CDR2 YYNGEE. CDR3 length equals 15 residues. The junction had 4 bases not matched to a gene; V was cut back by 4 bases and J by 4 bases. The method was immunoSEQ multiplex PCR; TCRdb's version includes in-frame clones alone and lacks a portion of them. Of 2,500,000 or so clones in the sample, 93% are singletons; the top ten hold more than 0.35%. Sequenced: naive CD4+ T cells from PBMCs. Subset reported: CD45RA+ positively selected. The TCR comes from a young man in good health. Some clones in this sample may be carry-over from other donors' samples. The V gene is TRBV9, the J gene TRBJ2-5; 13 bases are a match to TRBD2. CDR3 loop: CASSRTSGSTETQYF. CDR3 bases: TGTGCCAGCAGCCGGACTAGCGGGAGTACAGAGACCCAGTACTTC.